This passage covers 17 T cell receptor beta chains from one sample sequenced in a study of blood T cell repertoires in COVID-19. Assay used: immunoSEQ multiplex PCR; TCRdb lists only in-frame clones, some missing. The table shows approximately 330,000 clones, with roughly 88% occurring only once. Source material: peripheral blood. The source of these receptors is a woman aged 50 to 60 with active or convalescent COVID-19.

V gene TRBV18 combines with J gene TRBJ2-7, with 9 positions matching TRBD2. This CDR3 has 14 residues. V shed 3 bases, J shed 7 bases, and the junction held 7 bases outside the gene matches. From germline, CDR1 is KGHSH and CDR2 LQKENI. CDR3 loop: CASSPRAGGPEQYF. The CDR3 nucleotides read TGTGCCAGCTCACCTCGGGCGGGAGGGCCTGAGCAGTACTTC.

This clone was picked up one time. The J gene is TRBJ2-2, the V gene TRBV18; TRBD2 agrees at 7 bases. The V segment lost 3 bases and the J segment 1 base; nucleotides outside the gene matches: 5. Germline loops: CDR1 KGHSH, CDR2 LQKENI. The CDR3 consists of 16 residues. Written as DNA, the CDR3 is TGTGCCAGCTCACCCATGGCTAGCGGGAACACCGGGGAGCTGTTTTTT. This encodes CASSPMASGNTGELFF.

This clone showed up just a few times. The chain is built from TRBV7-9 and TRBJ2-7; D perhaps matches TRBD1 (5 bases). The V and J ends lost 5 bases and 2 bases respectively, with 10 bases between them. Germline values: CDR1 SEHNR, CDR2 FQNEAQ (reference sequence). This CDR3 contains 13 residues. CDR3 coding DNA: TGTGCCAGCAGCCCTCAAGGGGCCTACGAGCAGTACTTC. It translates to CASSPQGAYEQYF.

CDR3 residues: CATGTGRFVYEQYF. The CDR3 DNA follows: TGTGCCACCGGGACAGGGAGGTTCGTCTACGAGCAGTACTTC. This rearrangement joins TRBV10-3 to TRBJ2-7; 9 bases are shared with TRBD1. V shed 10 bases, J shed 3 bases, and the junction held 10 bases outside the gene matches. The CDR3 has 14 amino acids. Germline V gives CDR1 ENHRY, CDR2 SYGVKD.

J is TRBJ1-5 and V is TRBV4-1; the match to TRBD1 covers 8 bases. The germline gives CDR1 MGHRA, CDR2 YSYEKL. The CDR3 totals 15 residues. V lost 0 bases to trimming and J lost 7 bases; unmatched junction nucleotides: 5. The CDR3: CASSQDPGGAQPQHF. DNA for the CDR3: TGCGCCAGCAGCCAAGATCCAGGGGGCGCACAGCCCCAGCATTTT.

This chain uses TRBV5-4 with TRBJ1-1; D may be TRBD1 (5 bases). This CDR3 has 16 residues. Trimming pared 4 bases from V and 4 bases from J, leaving 20 bases between. Per the germline V gene, CDR1 is SGHNT and CDR2 is YYREEE (reference sequence). Here the CDR3 reads CASSPVQPGLGTEAFF. CDR3 DNA: TGTGCCAGCAGCCCAGTACAACCAGGGTTAGGCACTGAAGCTTTCTTT.

The rearrangement uses TRBV28 and TRBJ1-6; D unclear. The CDR3 sequence is 15 residues long. The germline CDR1 and CDR2 sequences are MDHEN and SYDVKM. The V end was cut by 6 bases, the J end by 7 bases, with 16 bases between. This chain's CDR3 is CASRREYRRNSPLHF. The CDR3 DNA reads as TGTGCCAGCAGACGGGAGTATAGAAGGAATTCACCCCTCCACTTT.

The chain is built from TRBV25-1 and TRBJ2-5; TRBD1 matches at 8 bases. V was pared by 5 bases and J by 6 bases, with 8 bases of the junction left unmatched. The germline CDR1 and CDR2 sequences are MGHDK and SYGVNS. The CDR3 consists of 14 residues. CDR3 amino acids: CASSSWTGMKTQYF. Here the CDR3 DNA reads TGTGCCAGCAGTTCCTGGACAGGGATGAAGACCCAGTACTTC.

There are a few counts of this clone. The chain links TRBV3-1 (or the pseudogene TRBV3-2) to TRBJ2-1, with 14 bases lining up with TRBD2. The CDR3 consists of 14 residues. Per the germline V gene, CDR1 is LGHDT and CDR2 is YNNKEL (reference sequence). Trimming cost V 4 bases and J 8 bases; bases outside gene matches: 1. The CDR3 is CASSRLAGGDEQFF. CDR3 coding DNA: TGTGCCAGCAGCCGACTAGCGGGAGGGGATGAGCAGTTCTTC.

This sequence joins TRBV19 and TRBJ2-2; 8 positions agree with TRBD1. The CDR3 contains 17 residues. Trimming removed 0 bases from V and 4 bases from J; junction bases left unmatched: 7. Germline-derived CDR1 and CDR2 are LNHDA and SQIVND (reference sequence). The CDR3 DNA reads TGTGCCAGTAGTATAGATGAAAGGACAGGGCCCACCGGGGAGCTGTTTTTT. It encodes CASSIDERTGPTGELFF.

This clone was detected a few times. The J gene is TRBJ1-5, the V gene TRBV18, with a possible D match to TRBD1 (6 bases). This CDR3 comprises 15 residues. With 2 bases removed from V and 4 bases from J, the gap between germline ends came to 12 bases. CDR1 KGHSH and CDR2 LQKENI come from the germline V gene. Here the CDR3 reads CASSPGTGPNQPQHF. CDR3 nucleotides: TGTGCCAGCTCACCAGGCACAGGGCCTAATCAGCCCCAGCATTTT. Together with reference TRBV18 and TRBJ1-5, the CDR3 gives the full variable domain: NAGVMQNPRHLVRRRGQEARLRCSPMKGHSHVYWYRQLPEEGLKFMVYLQKENIIDESGMPKERFSAEFPKEGPSILRIQQVVRGDSAAYFCASSPGTGPNQPQHFGDGTRLSIL.

The chain uses TRBV6-2 or TRBV6-3 and TRBJ2-7; 11 bases fit TRBD1. Unmatched junction bases numbered 9, after V lost 1 base and J lost 4 bases. The CDR3 contains 17 residues. Germline-derived CDR1 and CDR2 are MNHEY and SVGEGT. The DNA of the CDR3 is TGTGCCAGCAGTTACTATGCTCCGGACAGGGGGCCTTACGAGCAGTACTTC. Amino acid sequence: CASSYYAPDRGPYEQYF.

This clone was seen a single time. This chain uses TRBV6-5 with TRBJ1-2; TRBD1 aligns across 7 bases. The V gene's germline CDR1 is MNHEY and CDR2 SVGAGI. Germline trimming cut 7 bases from V and 6 bases from J; bases unmatched to any gene: 8. This CDR3 contains 13 residues. The CDR3 loop reads CASKPTGIDGYTF. The CDR3 bases are TGTGCCAGCAAACCGACAGGGATTGATGGCTACACCTTC.

The genes are TRBV7-3 and TRBJ2-3, with 7 bases aligning to TRBD2. V shed 5 bases and J 2 bases; nucleotides not matched to a gene: 19. There are 19 residues in the CDR3. CDR1 is SGHTA, CDR2 FQGTGA, per germline. CDR3 coding DNA: TGTGCCAGCAGCCGAACCGTGTCTTTAGGGACTAAGGTCACAGATACGCAGTATTTT. This sequence encodes CASSRTVSLGTKVTDTQYF.

The J gene is TRBJ1-1, the V gene TRBV4-1; perhaps TRBD1 as D (5 bases). Germline V lookup: CDR1 MGHRA, CDR2 YSYEKL. Trimming removed 6 bases at V and 3 bases at J, with 14 bases between. The CDR3 contains 14 residues. The DNA for the CDR3 is TGCGCCAGCAGGCGGACATCGGGGGACACTGAAGCTTTCTTT. Encoded protein: CASRRTSGDTEAFF.

The chain links TRBV4-2 to TRBJ1-1, with 8 nucleotides matching TRBD1. Germline trimming cut 1 base from V and 8 bases from J; bases unmatched to any gene: 9. The CDR3 spans 15 residues. Per germline, CDR1 LGHNA and CDR2 YNFKEQ. The CDR3 sequence: CASSQGQGARLEAFF. The DNA for the CDR3 is TGTGCCAGCAGCCAAGGTCAGGGGGCCCGGTTGGAAGCTTTCTTT.

This clone appeared once. V is TRBV2 and J is TRBJ2-7; TRBD1 matches at 10 bases. Trimming took 6 bases from V and 0 from J; bases not matched to a gene: 2. The CDR3 length is 14 residues. Germline CDR1 is SNHLY and CDR2 is FYNNEI. The CDR3 sequence is CASRGQGLSYEQYF. The CDR3 bases are TGTGCCAGCAGGGGACAGGGGCTCTCCTACGAGCAGTACTTC.